Listed here are 32 T cell receptor beta chains from one sample, sequenced in a study of T-cell memory formation after mild COVID-19. MiXCR, applied by TCRdb to the 5' RACE reads, yields one record per CDR3 protein. The repertoire holds 300,000 to 350,000 distinct CDR3 sequences, roughly an eighth seen once, with roughly 20% in the top ten. The specimen was PBMCs or a T cell subset sorted from them (not recorded which). The receptor source for this set is a man younger than 30 who had mild COVID-19 (a few samples of this study predate the infection). Cell type and time point are not known.

The chain links TRBV18 to TRBJ1-1; no clear D gene. The V gene lost 5 bases and the J gene lost 5 bases, with 15 bases spanning the gap. Germline lookup yields CDR1 KGHSH and CDR2 LQKENI. CDR3 length equals 14 residues. The CDR3 DNA reads TGTGCCAGCTCATATTCCGGGGAGGTTACTGAAGCTTTCTTT. Amino acids: CASSYSGEVTEAFF.

J is TRBJ2-3 and V is TRBV7-9; D uncertain. CDR3 length equals 15 residues. Deletions cut 2 bases from V and 2 bases from J, with 11 bases between. Germline lookup yields CDR1 SEHNR and CDR2 FQNEAQ (reference sequence). The CDR3 DNA sequence: TGTGCCAGCAGCTTATTCTGGCAGCCCACAGATACGCAGTATTTT. Translating it yields CASSLFWQPTDTQYF.

This clonotype was detected only a few times. The CDR3 sequence: CSVDPLAGGGNTGELFF. For the CDR3, the DNA is TGCAGCGTTGACCCGTTAGCCGGGGGGGGGAACACCGGGGAGCTGTTTTTT. The chain couples TRBV29-1 to TRBJ2-2; 8 nucleotides line up with TRBD2. Germline CDR1 SQVTM, CDR2 ANQGSEA. The trim removed 3 bases at V and 1 base at J, leaving 10 bases unmatched. CDR3 length equals 17 residues.

The V call is TRBV7-2, the J call TRBJ1-1; D is ambiguous. Germline V gene sequence: CDR1 SGHTA, CDR2 FQGNSA. The CDR3 totals 12 residues. V was clipped by 6 bases and J by 0 bases, with 5 bases between them. For the CDR3, the DNA is TGTGCCAGCAGAAATATGAACACTGAAGCTTTCTTT. Amino acids: CASRNMNTEAFF. Based on the CDR3 plus reference TRBV7-2 and TRBJ1-1, the full variable domain is GAGVSQSPSNKVTEKGKDVELRCDPISGHTALYWYRQSLGQGLEFLIYFQGNSAPDKSGLPSDRFSAERTGGSVSTLTIQRTQQEDSAVYLCASRNMNTEAFFGQGTRLTVV.

This clonotype was counted many times. The rearrangement links TRBV3-1 to TRBJ2-3, with D possibly TRBD1 on 8 matching bases. The CDR3 has 17 residues. CDR1 and CDR2 from the germline V gene are LGHDT and YNNKEL (reference sequence). V shed 4 bases and J shed 4 bases, with 21 bases lying between them. CDR3 bases: TGTGCCAGCAGCCTCTACCTAGGACAGGGAGGGTCAGATACGCAGTATTTT. This sequence encodes CASSLYLGQGGSDTQYF.

This clonotype came up a few times. The rearrangement uses TRBV11-3 and TRBJ2-1; no clear D gene. CDR3 length: 16 amino acids. Germline V lookup: CDR1 SGHNT, CDR2 YENEEA. V lost 0 bases and J lost 0, with 9 bases in between. Here the CDR3 reads CASSLEWSLSYNEQFF. The CDR3 DNA follows: TGTGCCAGCAGCTTAGAATGGTCACTCTCCTACAATGAGCAGTTCTTC.

This clonotype has only a few counts. CDR3 sequence reads: CSVVRAGGELFF. The CDR3 coding sequence is TGCAGCGTTGTTCGGGCGGGCGGGGAGCTGTTTTTT. This chain links TRBV29-1 with TRBJ2-2; weak D call: TRBD2 (5 bases). This CDR3 contains 12 residues. V lost 4 bases and J 7 bases, leaving 10 bases between the germline ends. The germline V gene encodes CDR1 SQVTM and CDR2 ANQGSEA.

This chain joins TRBV5-1 and TRBJ1-4, with a possible D match to TRBD1 (6 bases). The CDR3 totals 14 residues. V lost 4 bases to trimming and J lost 7 bases, with 14 bases between them. Germline V gene lookup returns CDR1 SGHRS and CDR2 YFSETQ. CDR3 region: CASSTDSSTEKLFF. Here the CDR3 DNA reads TGCGCCAGCAGCACGGACAGTTCCACTGAAAAACTGTTTTTT.

This clonotype occurred many times. The chain uses TRBV7-3 and TRBJ2-2; 9 positions match TRBD1. V lost 2 bases and J lost 6; bases outside the gene matches: 1. CDR1 SGHTA and CDR2 FQGTGA come from the germline V gene. This CDR3 contains 14 residues. CDR3 region: CASSLRQGAGELFF. CDR3 in DNA: TGTGCCAGCAGCTTACGACAGGGGGCCGGGGAGCTGTTTTTT.

This clonotype was recorded many times. This chain connects TRBV6-5 to TRBJ1-2; D is undetermined. Germline V gene data show CDR1 as MNHEY and CDR2 as SVGAGI. The V gene lost 6 bases and the J gene lost 4 bases, with 9 bases spanning the gap. The CDR3 consists of 12 residues. DNA for the CDR3: TGTGCCAGCAGGCCGGTTGGCTATGGCTACACCTTC. This codes for CASRPVGYGYTF.

This clonotype showed up just a few times. The V call is TRBV5-1, the J call TRBJ2-7; D assignment may be TRBD1 or TRBD2 (5 bases each). This CDR3 is 14 amino acids long. Germline CDR1 reads SGHRS; CDR2 reads YFSETQ. Trimming took off 0 bases at V and 6 bases at J, with 13 bases between the two ends. The CDR3 DNA reads TGCGCCAGCAGCTTGGAAGGCAGGGAGCTCGAGCAGTACGTC. Amino acid sequence: CASSLEGRELEQYV.

V is TRBV4-3 and J is TRBJ1-2; no clear D. Trimming stripped 3 bases from V and 8 bases from J, with 13 bases between. The CDR3 sequence is 13 residues long. Germline V CDR1 and CDR2: LGHNA, YSLEER. In nucleotides, the CDR3 is TGCGCCAGCAGCCACCCTTCCCTGGGGGGCTACACCTTC. Encoded protein: CASSHPSLGGYTF.

The chain links TRBV6-5 to TRBJ2-4; D is undetermined. Germline V lookup: CDR1 MNHEY, CDR2 SVGAGI. The CDR3 has 15 amino acids. The V and J ends lost 0 bases and 1 base respectively, with 7 bases between them. As DNA, the CDR3 is TGTGCCAGCAGTTACTCGACCACGGCCAAAAACATTCAGTACTTC. It is translated as CASSYSTTAKNIQYF.

The chain joins TRBV10-3 to TRBJ2-1; D is unresolved. This CDR3 spans 11 amino acids. The germline CDR1 and CDR2 sequences are ENHRY and SYGVKD. Trimming cost V 0 bases and J 10 bases, with 4 bases left between them. CDR3 bases: TGTGCCATCAGTGAGTCGGGGGAGCAGTTCTTC. Protein: CAISESGEQFF.

This clonotype was counted between two and nine times. The chain combines TRBV6-5 with TRBJ1-3, with 8 bases fitting TRBD1. V was pared by 6 bases and J by 0 bases, with 7 bases of the junction left unmatched. The CDR3 loop spans 16 amino acids. Germline V gene sequence: CDR1 MNHEY, CDR2 SVGAGI. Written as DNA, the CDR3 is TGTGCCAGCAGGACGACAGGGGTCGTCTCTGGAAACACCATATATTTT. This translates into CASRTTGVVSGNTIYF.

In its sample, this clonotype was seen many times. The chain is built from TRBV5-1 and TRBJ2-5; a weak D match, TRBD2 (5 bases). Per the germline V gene, CDR1 is SGHRS and CDR2 is YFSETQ. The CDR3 is 16 amino acids. V was clipped by 4 bases and J by 4 bases, with 20 bases between them. CDR3 sequence: CASSPASTGWGETQYF. The CDR3 region has the DNA TGCGCCAGCAGCCCGGCTAGCACCGGCTGGGGAGAGACCCAGTACTTC.

The V call is TRBV6-5, the J call TRBJ1-2; D is undetermined. Looked up from germline, CDR1 is MNHEY and CDR2 is SVGAGI. The V end lost 7 bases, the J end lost 3 bases, and 12 bases lay between the germline ends. There are 13 residues in the CDR3. The CDR3 region is CASTPGRDYGYTF. DNA for the CDR3: TGTGCCAGCACCCCAGGACGGGACTATGGCTACACCTTC.

This clonotype was counted between two and nine times. The CDR3, as DNA: TGTGCCATCAGTGAGCAAGGTCGGGTGTATGGCTACACCTTC. Residues: CAISEQGRVYGYTF. This rearrangement joins TRBV10-3 to TRBJ1-2; D remains ambiguous. V shed 2 bases and J shed 5 bases, with 12 bases lying between them. The CDR3 is 14 amino acids. The germline V gene has CDR1 ENHRY and CDR2 SYGVKD.

This clonotype was recorded many times. The genes are TRBV19 and TRBJ1-2, with D uncertain. The CDR3 is 13 amino acids. Germline loops: CDR1 LNHDA, CDR2 SQIVND (reference sequence). Trimming left V 3 bases short and J 7 bases short, with 12 bases between. CDR3 loop: CASSMTGNSGYTF. The CDR3 coding sequence is TGTGCCAGTAGTATGACCGGGAATTCTGGCTACACCTTC.

V is TRBV14 and J is TRBJ2-7; TRBD1 is a possible D gene (5 bases). Germline CDR1 is SGHDN and CDR2 is FVKESK. The length of the CDR3 is 13 residues. V lost 6 bases and J lost 6, with 15 bases in between. CDR3 region: CASRRMDIAEQYF. The CDR3 nucleotides are TGTGCCAGCAGACGAATGGACATTGCCGAGCAGTACTTC.

The chain combines TRBV20-1 with TRBJ2-3, with D hard to call. The CDR3 length is 10 residues. The V gene's germline CDR1 is DFQATT and CDR2 SNEGSKA (reference sequence). This CDR3 is CRGSVNTQYF. CDR3 DNA: TGCAGAGGATCAGTAAATACGCAGTATTTT.

This clonotype has just a few counts. This chain connects TRBV6-6 to TRBJ2-1; TRBD1 matches at 10 bases. CDR1 and CDR2 from the germline V gene are MNHNY and SVGAGI (reference sequence). V gave up 2 bases and J gave up 8 bases; unmatched junction bases: 3. The CDR3 extends over 14 amino acids. The CDR3 loop reads CASSYGTGDDEQFF. The DNA of the CDR3 is TGTGCCAGCAGTTACGGGACAGGGGACGATGAGCAGTTCTTC.

The rearrangement joins TRBV7-2 to TRBJ1-2; D perhaps matches TRBD1 (5 bases). The CDR3 length is 15 residues. Looked up from germline, CDR1 is SGHTA and CDR2 is FQGNSA. V lost 6 bases and J 0 bases, leaving 14 bases between the germline ends. This CDR3 reads CASSFSPGPNYGYTF. The CDR3 DNA sequence: TGTGCCAGCAGTTTTAGCCCGGGGCCTAACTATGGCTACACCTTC.

V usage is TRBV7-9 and J usage is TRBJ2-1, with unresolved D. Germline loops: CDR1 SEHNR, CDR2 FQNEAQ (reference sequence). The germline V and J ends were trimmed by 3 bases and 6 bases, with 9 bases remaining between them. CDR3 length equals 13 residues. The CDR3 DNA reads as TGTGCCAGCAGCTTTGGACCCCCCAATGAGCAGTTCTTC. It codes for CASSFGPPNEQFF.

The chain recombines TRBV29-1 with TRBJ2-5, with D uncertain. In germline, CDR1 is SQVTM, CDR2 ANQGSEA. Trimming cost V 3 bases and J 6 bases, with 11 bases left between them. There are 12 residues in the CDR3. The CDR3 DNA reads as TGCAGCGTTGAGAGCTATTTACAGACCCAGTACTTC. Its protein is CSVESYLQTQYF.

The V gene is TRBV9, the J gene TRBJ1-1; D is possibly TRBD1 (5 bases). Trimming removed 4 bases from V and 0 bases from J, with 7 bases in between. This CDR3 spans 13 amino acids. Germline loops: CDR1 SGDLS, CDR2 YYNGEE. The CDR3 region is CASSTTVNTEAFF. The CDR3 DNA reads TGTGCCAGCAGCACGACAGTGAACACTGAAGCTTTCTTT.

The table lists this clonotype with many counts. The chain uses TRBV7-2 and TRBJ2-7; D remains ambiguous. With 5 bases removed from V and 5 bases from J, the gap between germline ends came to 16 bases. CDR1 and CDR2 (germline): SGHTA, FQGNSA. The CDR3 consists of 14 residues. CDR3 nucleotides: TGTGCCAGCAGCAGATCGGACGGCTACGACGAGCAGTACTTC. Translated, it gives CASSRSDGYDEQYF. Together with reference TRBV7-2 and TRBJ2-7, the CDR3 gives the full variable domain: GAGVSQSPSNKVTEKGKDVELRCDPISGHTALYWYRQSLGQGLEFLIYFQGNSAPDKSGLPSDRFSAERTGGSVSTLTIQRTQQEDSAVYLCASSRSDGYDEQYFGPGTRLTVT.

The chain is built from TRBV5-6 and TRBJ2-2; 7 nucleotides line up with TRBD2. Trimming removed 2 bases from V and 7 bases from J; junction bases left unmatched: 20. Germline V CDR1 and CDR2: SGHDT, YYEEEE. The CDR3 extends over 19 amino acids. The chain's CDR3 is CASSFGLGVAGESRGELFF. The CDR3 nucleotides are TGTGCCAGCAGCTTTGGGCTCGGGGTTGCGGGGGAGTCCCGCGGGGAGCTGTTTTTT. Full variable domain (outside the CDR3, taken from reference TRBV5-6 and TRBJ2-2): DAGVTQSPTHLIKTRGQQVTLRCSPKSGHDTVSWYQQALGQGPQFIFQYYEEEERQRGNFPDRFSGHQFPNYSSELNVNALLLGDSALYLCASSFGLGVAGESRGELFFGEGSRLTVL.

The chain recombines TRBV29-1 with TRBJ1-2; D ambiguous. There are 10 residues in the CDR3. The germline V gene has CDR1 SQVTM and CDR2 ANQGSEA. The ends were cut back, 4 bases at V and 7 bases at J, with 7 bases in the middle. As DNA, the CDR3 is TGCAGCGTTGGGAGCCGTGGCTACACCTTC. It yields the protein CSVGSRGYTF.

This clonotype was counted a few times. The chain carries TRBV7-2 and TRBJ2-4; 7 bases are a match to TRBD1. CDR1 SGHTA and CDR2 FQGNSA come from the germline V gene. Unmatched junction bases numbered 9, after V lost 5 bases and J lost 2 bases. The CDR3 spans 16 residues. CDR3 DNA sequence: TGTGCCAGCAGCCTCCGACAGGGCCTCTCCAAAAACATTCAGTACTTC. Protein: CASSLRQGLSKNIQYF. Variable domain in full (rest from reference TRBV7-2 and TRBJ2-4): GAGVSQSPSNKVTEKGKDVELRCDPISGHTALYWYRQSLGQGLEFLIYFQGNSAPDKSGLPSDRFSAERTGGSVSTLTIQRTQQEDSAVYLCASSLRQGLSKNIQYFGAGTRLSVL.

This clonotype came up a few times. This chain connects TRBV6-2 or TRBV6-3 to TRBJ1-2; TRBD1 aligns across 7 bases. Trimming at V came to 5 bases and at J to 0 bases, leaving 12 bases not matched to a gene. From germline, CDR1 is MNHEY and CDR2 SVGEGT. The CDR3 contains 17 residues. The CDR3 bases are TGTGCCAGCAGTCGAGGGAAAGGGACAGTTTCTAACTATGGCTACACCTTC. It encodes CASSRGKGTVSNYGYTF.

This clonotype was counted only a few times. The genes are TRBV7-9 and TRBJ1-5; D unresolved. V was cut by 3 bases and J by 6 bases, with 6 bases left in between. The CDR3 loop spans 12 amino acids. Per germline, CDR1 SEHNR and CDR2 FQNEAQ (reference sequence). The CDR3 loop reads CASSFNGQPQHF. CDR3 bases: TGTGCCAGCAGCTTTAACGGTCAGCCCCAGCATTTT.